This TCR beta chain was identified in a study of CD8 T cells in ankylosing spondylitis. Germline V gives CDR1 SGDLS, CDR2 YYNGEE. V was clipped by 0 bases and J by 2 bases, with 8 bases between them. The CDR3 is 14 amino acids. This clonotype was counted many times. Making use of molecular barcodes, quantitative 5'-RACE generated TCR beta libraries. TCRdb re-called the 5' RACE reads with MiXCR, one entry per CDR3 protein. The sample contains about 42,000 distinct CDR3 sequences, approximately 3.6% of which appear only once. Sequencing was done on a sample of blood, either unsorted or a sorted T cell fraction (not recorded which). This sequence was found in a female donor with ankylosing spondylitis or in good health (not recorded which). The V and J genes are TRBV9 and TRBJ1-1; D remains ambiguous. Here the CDR3 DNA reads TGTGCCAGCAGCGTAGCGACGGCTAACACTGAAGCTTTCTTT. This codes for CASSVATANTEAFF.